This T cell receptor beta chain is from a study of blood T cell repertoires in COVID-19. Study in general: The cDNA or gDNA used as material had been derived from T cells, B-cell-depleted T cells, or PBMCs.

Authors' analysis steps: Nucleated cell counts were estimated from reference gene primer amplification. Profiling relied on immunoSEQ multiplex PCR, and the TCRdb table lists in-frame clones only, not all of them. The D gene and trimming were derived from the DNA, and the V and J assignments and clone size from that table. The sample yields about 250,000 clones, 86% seen once. CDR1 and CDR2 from the germline V gene are LGHNA and YNFKEQ. This CDR3 contains 18 residues. V trimming: 0 bases; J trimming: 3 bases; junction bases outside the gene matches: 9. This receptor was obtained from a woman aged 25-40 years with active or convalescent COVID-19. The J gene is TRBJ2-3, the V gene TRBV4-2, with 10 bases fitting TRBD2. The sequenced sample was peripheral blood. In DNA, the CDR3 is TGTGCCAGCAGCCAAGATATAGCGGGGGGAAAAAATACAGATACGCAGTATTTT. Amino acids: CASSQDIAGGKNTDTQYF.